What follows are 15 T cell receptor beta chains derived from one specimen sequenced in a study of blood T cells in healthy people across ages. A sample-barcoded 5' primer and a J-beta primer mix were used in a second PCR of roughly 7 to 12 cycles. TCRdb fed the 5' RACE reads into MiXCR, producing one record per CDR3 protein. The sample has roughly 1,800,000 distinct CDR3 sequences, less than 50% seen once. Material: blood. The receptors originated from a woman aged 35 to 49 in good health.

The chain employs TRBV6-5 and TRBJ2-6, with 8 bases lining up with TRBD1. The J segment lost 4 bases and the V segment lost 6 bases, leaving 8 bases of the junction unmatched. Germline V gene sequence: CDR1 MNHEY, CDR2 SVGAGI. The CDR3 sequence is 16 residues long. DNA of the CDR3: TGTGCCAGCAGCCCGGACAGGGTATACGGGGCCAACGTCCTGACTTTC. Amino acid sequence: CASSPDRVYGANVLTF.

CDR3 sequence reads: CASTFTSSYNSPLHF. In nucleotides, the CDR3 is TGTGCCAGCACCTTTACGAGCTCCTATAATTCACCCCTCCACTTT. The rearrangement uses TRBV12-3 or TRBV12-4 and TRBJ1-6; the D is unclear. The CDR3 consists of 15 residues. The V and J ends lost 7 bases and 0 bases respectively, with 10 bases between them.

This clonotype was observed a few times. V usage is TRBV5-1 and J usage is TRBJ2-5; 10 nucleotides line up with TRBD2. V shed 10 bases and J 11 bases; nucleotides not matched to a gene: 23. CDR1 SGHRS and CDR2 YFSETQ come from the germline V gene. The CDR3 covers 16 residues. The CDR3 loop is CAWKRGGFPITWEQYF. CDR3 coding DNA: TGCGCCTGGAAGCGGGGGGGCTTTCCCATTACGTGGGAGCAGTACTTC.

This chain links TRBV27 with TRBJ1-5; weak D call: TRBD1 (6 bases). The germline V and J ends were trimmed by 5 bases and 6 bases, with 14 bases remaining between them. CDR3 length: 14 amino acids. From germline, CDR1 is MNHEY and CDR2 SMNVEV (reference sequence). For the CDR3, the DNA is TGTGCCAGCAGTCTCCGGGACATCGGTCAGCCCCAGCATTTT. Its translation is CASSLRDIGQPQHF.

The chain couples TRBV20-1 to TRBJ1-2, with TRBD1 matching over 8 bases. The CDR3 sequence is 13 residues long. Germline V gene lookup returns CDR1 DFQATT and CDR2 SNEGSKA (reference sequence). Trimming at V came to 4 bases and at J to 7 bases, leaving 8 bases not matched to a gene. The CDR3 coding sequence is TGCAGTGCTACGACAGGGGCCTTGAGTGGCTACACCTTC. This encodes CSATTGALSGYTF.

This clonotype came up a few times. The V call is TRBV7-2, the J call TRBJ2-5; 7 bases match TRBD1. Germline CDR1 SGHTA, CDR2 FQGNSA. V lost 10 bases and J lost 5; bases outside the gene matches: 13. The CDR3 totals 14 residues. DNA for the CDR3: TGTGCCACGAAGCTAGACAGGGTCGTGGAGACCCAGTACTTC. Its protein product is CATKLDRVVETQYF.

The rearrangement joins TRBV6-5 to TRBJ2-4; D is perhaps TRBD1 (6 bases). The J call is in doubt because the DNA end fits TRBJ2-7 better. The CDR3 sequence is 15 residues long. The germline V gene encodes CDR1 MNHEY and CDR2 SVGAGI. CDR3 DNA sequence: TGTGCCAGCAGAGACCCGTCACAGGGTCGCGACGAGCAGTACTTC. Its translation: CASRDPSQGRDEQYF.

The genes are TRBV6-2 or TRBV6-3 and TRBJ2-5, with D possibly being TRBD2 (5 bases). The germline gives CDR1 MNHEY, CDR2 SVGEGT. The CDR3 length is 14 residues. V lost 0 bases, J lost 3 bases, and 8 bases lay in between. The DNA of the CDR3 is TGTGCCAGCAGTTACTCGGAGGTTGAAGAGACCCAGTACTTC. As protein: CASSYSEVEETQYF.

This clonotype was seen only once. This chain joins TRBV12-3 or TRBV12-4 and TRBJ2-5; the D gene is possibly TRBD2 (6 bases). TRBJ2-1 explains the end of the DNA better; the J call may be wrong. The CDR3 contains 13 residues. The chain's CDR3 is CASHQSLRETQFF. The CDR3 bases are TGTGCCAGCCACCAGTCCCTCCGGGAGACCCAGTTCTTC.

In its sample, this clonotype was seen a few times. The V call is TRBV20-1, the J call TRBJ2-1; 9 bases fit TRBD2. With the DNA end fitting TRBJ2-7 better, the J assignment may be wrong. Looked up from germline, CDR1 is DFQATT and CDR2 is SNEGSKA (reference sequence). The CDR3 length is 17 residues. Here the CDR3 DNA reads TGCAGTGCTAGAGATCTCCTTCTAGCGGGACCCTACAATGAGCAGTACTTC. It encodes CSARDLLLAGPYNEQYF.

J is TRBJ2-3 and V is TRBV6-6, with D hard to call. The CDR3 is 12 residues long. CDR1 and CDR2 (germline): MNHNY, SVGAGI (reference sequence). The V gene lost 6 bases and the J gene lost 9 bases, with 13 bases spanning the gap. CDR3 sequence: CASRSWDGTQYF. The CDR3 DNA follows: TGTGCCAGCAGATCCTGGGATGGGACGCAGTATTTT.

In nucleotides, the CDR3 is TGTGCCAGCAGCCCGAATTATTCCGGGGAGCTGTTTTTT. It yields the protein CASSPNYSGELFF. This chain uses TRBV7-9 with TRBJ2-2; unclear D gene. Germline V gene lookup returns CDR1 SEHNR and CDR2 FQNEAQ (reference sequence). V gave up 5 bases and J gave up 6 bases, with 10 bases separating them. The CDR3 contains 13 residues.

About this clonotype itself: At one end the junction does not follow the germline gene, possibly because of a read error. The chain employs TRBV20-1 and TRBJ2-3, with a weak D call TRBD1 (5 bases). The CDR3 contains 16 residues. CDR1 is DFQATT, CDR2 SNEGSKA, per germline (reference sequence). CDR3 protein: CSAGDRGLSNPDTQYF. The CDR3 DNA is TGCAGTGCTGGAGATAGGGGCCTCTCAAATCCCGATACGCAGTATTTT.

This chain connects TRBV2 to TRBJ2-3, with 10 nucleotides matching TRBD1. The CDR3 has 21 residues. Looked up from germline, CDR1 is SNHLY and CDR2 is FYNNEI. V gave up 5 bases and J gave up 0 bases; unmatched junction bases: 20. The CDR3 nucleotides are TGTGCCAGCAGTTACCCCAAGTCCGGGACAGGGGCCTCAGGTAGCACAGATACGCAGTATTTT. Its protein is CASSYPKSGTGASGSTDTQYF.

Only a few counts were recorded for this clonotype. V and J are TRBV29-1 and TRBJ1-2; possible D gene TRBD1, 5 bases. Germline V lookup: CDR1 SQVTM, CDR2 ANQGSEA. The CDR3 runs to 13 residues. Trimming took 0 bases from V and 6 from J, leaving 11 bases between them. The CDR3 coding sequence is TGCAGCGTTGAAGAGACAGTACGGGATGGCTACACCTTC. Encoded protein: CSVEETVRDGYTF.